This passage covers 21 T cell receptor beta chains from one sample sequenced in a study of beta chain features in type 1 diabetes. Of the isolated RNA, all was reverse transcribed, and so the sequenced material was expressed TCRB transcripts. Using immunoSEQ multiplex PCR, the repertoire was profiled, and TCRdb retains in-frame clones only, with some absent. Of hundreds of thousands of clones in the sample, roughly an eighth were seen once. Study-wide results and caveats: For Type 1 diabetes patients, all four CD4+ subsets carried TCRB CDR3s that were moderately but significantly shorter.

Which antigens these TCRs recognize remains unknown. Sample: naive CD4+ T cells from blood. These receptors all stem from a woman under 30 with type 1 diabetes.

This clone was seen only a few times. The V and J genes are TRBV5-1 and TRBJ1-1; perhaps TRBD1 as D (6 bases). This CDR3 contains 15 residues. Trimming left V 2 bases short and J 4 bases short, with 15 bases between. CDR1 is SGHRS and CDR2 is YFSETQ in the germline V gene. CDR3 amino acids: CASSLTGTPSTEAFF. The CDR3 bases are TGCGCCAGCAGCTTAACCGGGACACCTAGCACTGAAGCTTTCTTT.

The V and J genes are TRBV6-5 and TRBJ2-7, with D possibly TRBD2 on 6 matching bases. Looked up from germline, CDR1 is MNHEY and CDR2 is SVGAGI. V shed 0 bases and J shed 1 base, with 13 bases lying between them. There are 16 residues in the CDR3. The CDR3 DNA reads TGTGCCAGCAGTTACTCGAGTGCCGGGACTTCCTACGAGCAGTACTTC. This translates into CASSYSSAGTSYEQYF.

DNA for the CDR3: TGCGCCAGCAGCCGAACCGGGGTCACAGATACGCAGTATTTT. Translating gives CASSRTGVTDTQYF. The V call is TRBV4-1, the J call TRBJ2-3, with D possibly being TRBD2 (5 bases). CDR1 and CDR2 (germline): MGHRA, YSYEKL. Trimming removed 4 bases at V and 2 bases at J, with 10 bases between. The CDR3 spans 14 residues.

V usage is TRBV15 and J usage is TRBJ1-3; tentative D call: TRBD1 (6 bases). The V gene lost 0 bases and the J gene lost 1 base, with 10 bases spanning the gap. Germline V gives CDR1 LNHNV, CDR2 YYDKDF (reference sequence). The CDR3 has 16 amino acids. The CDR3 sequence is CATSRDPDRSGNTIYF. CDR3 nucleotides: TGTGCCACCAGCAGAGATCCGGACAGATCTGGAAACACCATATATTTT.

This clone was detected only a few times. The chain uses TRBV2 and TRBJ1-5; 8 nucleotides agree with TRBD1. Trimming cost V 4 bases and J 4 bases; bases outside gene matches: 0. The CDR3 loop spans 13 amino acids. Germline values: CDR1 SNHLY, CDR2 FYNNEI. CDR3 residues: CASSGTGNQPQHF. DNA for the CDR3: TGTGCCAGCAGTGGGACAGGGAATCAGCCCCAGCATTTT.

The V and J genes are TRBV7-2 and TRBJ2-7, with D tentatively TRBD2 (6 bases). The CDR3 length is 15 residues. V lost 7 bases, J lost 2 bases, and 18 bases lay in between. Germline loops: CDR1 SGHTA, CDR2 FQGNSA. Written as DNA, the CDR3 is TGTGCCAGCAACCCTTGGGGCCGGGAGACCTACGAGCAGTACTTC. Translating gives CASNPWGRETYEQYF.

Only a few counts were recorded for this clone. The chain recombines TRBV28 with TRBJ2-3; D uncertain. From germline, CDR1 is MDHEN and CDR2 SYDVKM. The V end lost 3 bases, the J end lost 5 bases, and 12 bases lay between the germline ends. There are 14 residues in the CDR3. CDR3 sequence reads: CASSFLVPEDTQYF. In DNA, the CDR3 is TGTGCCAGCAGTTTTTTGGTTCCAGAAGATACGCAGTATTTT.

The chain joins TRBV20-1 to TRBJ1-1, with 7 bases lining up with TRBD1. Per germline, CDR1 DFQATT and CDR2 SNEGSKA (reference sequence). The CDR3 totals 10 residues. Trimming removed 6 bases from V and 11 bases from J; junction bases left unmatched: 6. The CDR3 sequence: CSAGGQRAFF. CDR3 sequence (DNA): TGCAGTGCCGGGGGACAGAGGGCTTTCTTT.

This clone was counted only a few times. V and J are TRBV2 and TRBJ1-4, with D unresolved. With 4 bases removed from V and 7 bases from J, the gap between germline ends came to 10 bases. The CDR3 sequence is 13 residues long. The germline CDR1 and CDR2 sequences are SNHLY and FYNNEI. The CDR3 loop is CASSVVVAEKLFF. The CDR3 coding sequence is TGTGCCAGCAGTGTGGTGGTGGCTGAAAAACTGTTTTTT.

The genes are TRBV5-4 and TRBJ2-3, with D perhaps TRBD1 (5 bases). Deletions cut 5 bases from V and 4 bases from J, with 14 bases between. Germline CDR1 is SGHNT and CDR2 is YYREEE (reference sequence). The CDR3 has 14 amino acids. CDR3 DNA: TGTGCCAGCAGGGGGCGCAAAGACGCAGATACGCAGTATTTT. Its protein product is CASRGRKDADTQYF.

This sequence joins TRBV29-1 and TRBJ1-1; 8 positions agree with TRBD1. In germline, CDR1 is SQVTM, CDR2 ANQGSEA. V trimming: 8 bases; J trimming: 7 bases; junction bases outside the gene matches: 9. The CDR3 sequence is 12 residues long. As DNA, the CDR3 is TGCAGCACCTCGGGACAGGTCATTGAAGCTTTCTTT. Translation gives CSTSGQVIEAFF. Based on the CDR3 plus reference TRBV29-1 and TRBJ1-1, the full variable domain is SAVISQKPSRDICQRGTSLTIQCQVDSQVTMMFWYRQQPGQSLTLIATANQGSEATYESGFVIDKFPISRPNLTFSTLTVSNMSPEDSSIYLCSTSGQVIEAFFGQGTRLTVV.

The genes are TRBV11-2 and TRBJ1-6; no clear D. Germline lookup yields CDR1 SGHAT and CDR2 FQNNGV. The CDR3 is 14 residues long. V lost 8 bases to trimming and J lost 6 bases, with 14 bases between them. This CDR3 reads CASSLWESNSPLHF. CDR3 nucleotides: TGTGCCAGCTCCCTGTGGGAGTCTAATTCACCCCTCCACTTT.

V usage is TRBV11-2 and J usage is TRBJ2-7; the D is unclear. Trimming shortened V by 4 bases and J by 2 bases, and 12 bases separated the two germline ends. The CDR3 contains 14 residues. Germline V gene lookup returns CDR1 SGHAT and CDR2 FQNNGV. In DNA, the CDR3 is TGTGCCAGCAGCTCGTATGACAACCCCTACGAGCAGTACTTC. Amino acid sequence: CASSSYDNPYEQYF.

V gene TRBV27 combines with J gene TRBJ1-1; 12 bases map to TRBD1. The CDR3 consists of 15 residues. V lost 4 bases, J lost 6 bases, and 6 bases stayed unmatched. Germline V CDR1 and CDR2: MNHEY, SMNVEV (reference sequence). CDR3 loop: CASSWGDRGPAEAFF. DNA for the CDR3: TGTGCCAGCAGTTGGGGGGACAGGGGGCCGGCTGAAGCTTTCTTT.

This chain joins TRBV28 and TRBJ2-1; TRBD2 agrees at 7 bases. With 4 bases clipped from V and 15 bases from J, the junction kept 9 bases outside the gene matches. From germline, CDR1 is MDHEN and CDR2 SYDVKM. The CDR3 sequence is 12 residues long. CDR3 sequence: CASSSSGILAFF. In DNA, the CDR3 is TGTGCCAGCAGTTCCAGCGGGATTTTGGCGTTCTTC.

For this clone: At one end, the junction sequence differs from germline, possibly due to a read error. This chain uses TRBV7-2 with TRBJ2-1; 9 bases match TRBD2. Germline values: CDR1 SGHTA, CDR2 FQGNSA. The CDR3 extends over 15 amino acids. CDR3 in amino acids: CASSIAGVIYNEQFF. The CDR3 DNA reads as TGTGCCAGCAGCATAGCGGGAGTTATCTACAATGAGCAGTTCTTC.

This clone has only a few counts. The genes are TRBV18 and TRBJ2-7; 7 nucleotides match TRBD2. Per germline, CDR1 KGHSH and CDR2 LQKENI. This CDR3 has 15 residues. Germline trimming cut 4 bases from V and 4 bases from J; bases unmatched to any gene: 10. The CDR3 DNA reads TGTGCCAGCTCACTTGATGCGGGAGCCCTATACGAGCAGTACTTC. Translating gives CASSLDAGALYEQYF.

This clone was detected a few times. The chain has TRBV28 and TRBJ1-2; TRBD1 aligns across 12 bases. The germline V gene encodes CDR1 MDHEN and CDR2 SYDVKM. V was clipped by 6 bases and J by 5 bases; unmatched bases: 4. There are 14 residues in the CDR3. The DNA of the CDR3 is TGTGCCAGCAGGGGACAGGGGGCGTTATATGGCTACACCTTC. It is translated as CASRGQGALYGYTF.

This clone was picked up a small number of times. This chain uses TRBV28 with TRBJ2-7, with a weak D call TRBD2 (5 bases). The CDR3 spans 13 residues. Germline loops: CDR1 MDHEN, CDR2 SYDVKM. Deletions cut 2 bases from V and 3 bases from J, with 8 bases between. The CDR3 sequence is CASSLPGIYEQYF. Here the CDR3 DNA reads TGTGCCAGCAGTTTACCGGGAATCTACGAGCAGTACTTC.

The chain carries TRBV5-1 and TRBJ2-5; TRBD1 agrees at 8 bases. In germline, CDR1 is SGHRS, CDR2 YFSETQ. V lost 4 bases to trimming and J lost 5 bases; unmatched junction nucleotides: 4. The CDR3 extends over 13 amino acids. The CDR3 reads CASSQGAGETQYF. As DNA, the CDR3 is TGCGCCAGCAGCCAGGGGGCCGGGGAGACCCAGTACTTC.

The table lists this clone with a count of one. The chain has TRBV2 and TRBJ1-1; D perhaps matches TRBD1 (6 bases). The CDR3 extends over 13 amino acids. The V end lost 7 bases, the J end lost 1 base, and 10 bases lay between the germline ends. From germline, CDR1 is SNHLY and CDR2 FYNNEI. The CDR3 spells CASTPQGNTEAFF. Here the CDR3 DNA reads TGTGCCAGCACCCCACAGGGGAACACTGAAGCTTTCTTT.